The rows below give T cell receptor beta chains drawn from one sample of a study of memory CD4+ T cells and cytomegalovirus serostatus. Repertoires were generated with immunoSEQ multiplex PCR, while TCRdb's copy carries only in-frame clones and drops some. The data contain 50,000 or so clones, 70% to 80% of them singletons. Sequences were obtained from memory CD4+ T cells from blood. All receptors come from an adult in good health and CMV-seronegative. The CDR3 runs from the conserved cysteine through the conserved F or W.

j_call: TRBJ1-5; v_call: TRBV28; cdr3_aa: CASSLTGTGVHQPQHF
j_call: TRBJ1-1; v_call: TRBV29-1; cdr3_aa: CSVEPPGATEAFF
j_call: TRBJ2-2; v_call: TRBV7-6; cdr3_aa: CASSSTVGGGTGELFF
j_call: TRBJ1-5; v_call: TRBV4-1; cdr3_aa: CASLSVRGENQPQHF
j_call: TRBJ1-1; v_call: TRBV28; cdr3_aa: CASSFGQNTEAFF
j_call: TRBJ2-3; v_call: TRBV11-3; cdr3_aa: CASSSGGENTQYF
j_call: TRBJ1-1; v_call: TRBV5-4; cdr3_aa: CASSREFGHTEAFF
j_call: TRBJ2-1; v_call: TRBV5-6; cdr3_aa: CASSPHGYPRNEQFF
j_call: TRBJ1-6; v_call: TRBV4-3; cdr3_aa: CASSHIRVQGNSPLHF
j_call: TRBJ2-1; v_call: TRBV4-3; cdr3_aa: CASSQDRLEAYNEQFF
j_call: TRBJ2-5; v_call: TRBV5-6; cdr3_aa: CASSPNRPSGAQETQYF
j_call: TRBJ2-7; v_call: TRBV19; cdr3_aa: CASSIDLSDVYEQYF
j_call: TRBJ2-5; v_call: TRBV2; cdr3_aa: CASSGGTGGRETQYF
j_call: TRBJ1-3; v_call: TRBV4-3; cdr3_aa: CASSQTWDSGNTIYF
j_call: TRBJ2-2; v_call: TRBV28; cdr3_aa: CASSLSGTGETGELFF
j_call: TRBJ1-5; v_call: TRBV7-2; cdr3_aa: CASSHPPGQGANQPQHF
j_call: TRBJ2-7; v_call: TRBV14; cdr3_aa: CASSLSQLGEQYF
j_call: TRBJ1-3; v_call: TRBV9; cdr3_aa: CASSVADSPSSGNTIYF
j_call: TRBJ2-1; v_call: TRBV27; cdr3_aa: CASWTRIDEQFF
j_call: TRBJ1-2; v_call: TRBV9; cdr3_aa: CASSVEGNYGYTF
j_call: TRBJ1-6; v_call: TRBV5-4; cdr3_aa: CASHSVNSPLHF
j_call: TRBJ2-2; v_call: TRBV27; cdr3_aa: CASSFGQGGTGELFF
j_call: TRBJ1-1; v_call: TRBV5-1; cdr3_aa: CASSLVAGVGEAFF
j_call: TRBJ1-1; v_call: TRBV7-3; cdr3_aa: CASSPQGGARLAFF
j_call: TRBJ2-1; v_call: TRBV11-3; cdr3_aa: CASSLSSVGHNEQFF
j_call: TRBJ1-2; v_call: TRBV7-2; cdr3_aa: CASTIARANYGYTF
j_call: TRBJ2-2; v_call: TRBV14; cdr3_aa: CASSQAIGGAVELFF
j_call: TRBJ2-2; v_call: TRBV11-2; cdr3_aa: CASSPDLGELFF
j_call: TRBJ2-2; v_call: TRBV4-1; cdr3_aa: CASTRDTNTGELFF
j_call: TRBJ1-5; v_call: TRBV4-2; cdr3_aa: CASSQPRTTGTQPQHF
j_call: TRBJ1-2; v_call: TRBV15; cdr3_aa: CATSRGGQTLSGYTF
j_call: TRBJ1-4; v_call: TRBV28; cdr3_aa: CASSLDKIEKLFF
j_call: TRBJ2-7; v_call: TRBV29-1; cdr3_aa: CSVTASSYEQYF
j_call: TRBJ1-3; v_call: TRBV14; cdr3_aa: CASSQTGTAGNTIYF
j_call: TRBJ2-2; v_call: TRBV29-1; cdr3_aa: CSVDSPSGANTGELFF
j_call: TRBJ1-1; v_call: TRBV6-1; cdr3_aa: CASSPGEGGAFF
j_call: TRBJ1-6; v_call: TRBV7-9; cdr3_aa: CASSTTGRQSPLHF
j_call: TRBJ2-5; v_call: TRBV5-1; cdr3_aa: CASSRGDGTQETQYF
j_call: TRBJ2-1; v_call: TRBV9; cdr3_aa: CASSVEGGSYNEQFF
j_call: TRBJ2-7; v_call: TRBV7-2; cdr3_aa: CAATGTSGRAYEQYF
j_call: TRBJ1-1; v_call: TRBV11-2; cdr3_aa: CASSLEGGAETEAFF
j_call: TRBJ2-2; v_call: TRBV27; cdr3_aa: CASSLWGTGRTGELFF
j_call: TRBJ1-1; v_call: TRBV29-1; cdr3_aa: CSVPGRDRGPRTEAFF
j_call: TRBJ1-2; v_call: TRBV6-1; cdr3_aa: CASSEFATLGPGYTF
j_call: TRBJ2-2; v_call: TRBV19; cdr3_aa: CASKGQGWSGELFF
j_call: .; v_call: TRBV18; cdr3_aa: CASSRDPKGGEQYF
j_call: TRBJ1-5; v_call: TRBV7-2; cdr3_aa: CASSPSSGGNQPQHF
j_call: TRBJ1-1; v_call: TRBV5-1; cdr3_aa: CASSLATSRAGTEAFF
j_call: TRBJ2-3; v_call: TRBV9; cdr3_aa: CASTHGSGSTDTQYF
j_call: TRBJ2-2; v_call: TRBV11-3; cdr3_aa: CASSLGGTGTGELFF
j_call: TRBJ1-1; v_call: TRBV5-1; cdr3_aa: CASSGEGVNTEAFF
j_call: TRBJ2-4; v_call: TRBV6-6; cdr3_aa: CASLRGDIQYF
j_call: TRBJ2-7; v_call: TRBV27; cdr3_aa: CASTPRTGSYEQYF
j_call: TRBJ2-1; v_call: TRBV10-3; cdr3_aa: CAITGRLSNEQFF
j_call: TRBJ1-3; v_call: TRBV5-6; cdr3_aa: CASSLEWGGNTIYF
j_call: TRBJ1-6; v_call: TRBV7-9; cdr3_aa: CASELSYNSPLHF
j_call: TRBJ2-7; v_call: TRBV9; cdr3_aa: CASSVGRISTYEQYF